The 10 T cell receptor beta chains given below trace back to one sample, sequenced in a study of shared clonotypes between healthy human individuals. Measured with immunoSEQ multiplex PCR; TCRdb has only the in-frame clones, and not every one. The sample has about 1 million clones; around 76% are singletons. Sequenced: memory CD4+ T cells sorted from blood. Subset specified: CD45RA-negative fraction. The receptors were sampled from a man between 18 and 35 years old in good health.

This chain connects TRBV10-3 to TRBJ2-5, with TRBD1 matching 11 bases. The CDR3 is 14 residues long. Germline V lookup: CDR1 ENHRY, CDR2 SYGVKD. V shed 4 bases, J shed 5 bases, and the junction held 3 bases outside the gene matches. The CDR3 region is CAISGTGGEETQYF. The CDR3 DNA reads as TGTGCCATCAGTGGGACAGGGGGCGAGGAGACCCAGTACTTC.

This clone was recorded only once. V usage is TRBV6-1 and J usage is TRBJ2-2; no reliable D call. The CDR3 contains 12 residues. Trimming took 1 base from V and 13 from J, leaving 10 bases between them. Germline CDR1 reads MNHNS; CDR2 reads SASEGT. The CDR3 is CASSEGLTGLFF. CDR3 coding DNA: TGTGCCAGCAGTGAAGGATTGACGGGGCTGTTTTTT.

A single count supports this clone. The chain is built from TRBV7-9 and TRBJ2-5; TRBD2 is a possible D gene (7 bases). This CDR3 is built from 13 residues. With 8 bases removed from V and 5 bases from J, the gap between germline ends came to 15 bases. CDR1 and CDR2 from the germline V gene are SEHNR and FQNEAQ (reference sequence). CDR3 protein: CASAREGGETQYF. In DNA form, the CDR3 reads TGTGCCAGCGCCAGGGAGGGGGGCGAGACCCAGTACTTC.

The chain links TRBV13 to TRBJ1-3, with TRBD1 matching 7 bases. This CDR3 has 17 residues. CDR1 and CDR2 (germline): PRHDT, FYEKMQ (reference sequence). The V gene end was trimmed by 6 bases and the J gene end by 0 bases; junction bases not matched to a gene: 11. The CDR3, as DNA: TGTGCCAGCAGTTGGACAGGCTCTTTGGACTCTGGAAACACCATATATTTT. This translates into CASSWTGSLDSGNTIYF. The full variable domain, its missing parts supplied by reference TRBV13 and TRBJ1-3, is AAGVIQSPRHLIKEKRETATLKCYPIPRHDTVYWYQQGPGQDPQFLISFYEKMQSDKGSIPDRFSAQQFSDYHSELNMSSLELGDSALYFCASSWTGSLDSGNTIYFGEGSWLTVV.

The chain combines TRBV30 with TRBJ1-4, with D tentatively TRBD1 (5 bases). There are 18 residues in the CDR3. Germline V CDR1 and CDR2: GTSNPN, SVGIG (reference sequence). Trimming took 0 bases from V and 3 from J, leaving 20 bases between them. CDR3 in amino acids: CAWSVLSRWGGANEKLFF. In nucleotides, the CDR3 is TGTGCCTGGAGTGTACTTAGCCGTTGGGGGGGGGCTAATGAAAAACTGTTTTTT.

V is TRBV6-1 and J is TRBJ2-5; 10 bases agree with TRBD1. V lost 7 bases to trimming and J lost 2 bases; unmatched junction nucleotides: 4. CDR1 and CDR2 (germline): MNHNS, SASEGT. This CDR3 contains 14 residues. As DNA, the CDR3 is TGTGCCAGCAAGGACAGGGGGTGGCAAGAGACCCAGTACTTC. Translation gives CASKDRGWQETQYF.

The chain recombines TRBV27 with TRBJ1-5; D may be TRBD1 (5 bases). Per the germline V gene, CDR1 is MNHEY and CDR2 is SMNVEV (reference sequence). This CDR3 contains 15 residues. V was shortened by 8 bases and J by 1 base, with 15 bases between the two germline ends. CDR3 nucleotide sequence: TGTGCCAGCGGCCGCAGGGATCGAAGCAATCAGCCCCAGCATTTT. The encoded protein is CASGRRDRSNQPQHF.

V gene TRBV5-1 combines with J gene TRBJ2-3, with 15 bases lining up with TRBD2. This CDR3 is 17 amino acids long. After removal of 4 bases from V and 2 bases from J, the junction contained 5 bases not matched to a gene. Per the germline V gene, CDR1 is SGHRS and CDR2 is YFSETQ. The DNA for the CDR3 is TGCGCCAGCAGCAAGGGACTAGCGGGAGGAACCACAGATACGCAGTATTTT. Its translation is CASSKGLAGGTTDTQYF.

The chain has TRBV5-1 and TRBJ1-4, with 7 bases identical to TRBD1. J was trimmed by 1 base and V by 0 bases; bases with no gene match: 3. The germline CDR1 and CDR2 sequences are SGHRS and YFSETQ. The CDR3 is 16 amino acids. CDR3 nucleotide sequence: TGCGCCAGCAGCTTGGGACAGGGAAAAACTAATGAAAAACTGTTTTTT. It codes for CASSLGQGKTNEKLFF.

The chain has TRBV6-1 and TRBJ2-1; TRBD1 aligns across 7 bases. Trimming took 6 bases from V and 10 from J; bases not matched to a gene: 6. The V gene's germline CDR1 is MNHNS and CDR2 SASEGT. The CDR3 extends over 12 amino acids. The CDR3, as DNA: TGTGCCAGCAGCGAGCCGGACAGGGAGCAGTTCTTC. This sequence encodes CASSEPDREQFF.